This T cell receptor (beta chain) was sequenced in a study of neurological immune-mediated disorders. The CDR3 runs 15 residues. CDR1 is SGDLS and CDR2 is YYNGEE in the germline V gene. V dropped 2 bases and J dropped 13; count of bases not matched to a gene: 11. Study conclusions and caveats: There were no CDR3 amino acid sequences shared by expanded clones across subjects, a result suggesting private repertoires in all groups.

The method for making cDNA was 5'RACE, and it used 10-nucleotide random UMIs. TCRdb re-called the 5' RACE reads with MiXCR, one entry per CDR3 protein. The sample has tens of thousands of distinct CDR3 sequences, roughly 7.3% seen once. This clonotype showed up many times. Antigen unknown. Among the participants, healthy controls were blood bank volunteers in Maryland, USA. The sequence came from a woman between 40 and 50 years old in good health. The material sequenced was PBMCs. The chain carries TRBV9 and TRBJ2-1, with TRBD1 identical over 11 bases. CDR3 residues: CASSVTPGTGGQQFF. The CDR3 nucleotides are TGTGCCAGCAGCGTGACTCCCGGGACAGGGGGACAACAGTTCTTC.